These 6 T cell receptor beta chains share one sample of origin, sequenced in a study of vaccination effects on CD4 cells after COVID-19. Sequenced by immunoSEQ multiplex PCR; TCRdb stores in-frame clones only, minus some. The data show tens of thousands of clones, roughly 70% seen once. Under the ViraFEST assay, PBMC were stimulated with viral peptide pools so that antigen-specific CD4+ T cells expanded. Sequencing was performed afterwards. Cells that had been cultured for 10 days were the source of isolated CD4+ T cells. The healthy vaccine recipients, who had no prior SARS-CoV-2 infection, showed negative nucleocapsid antibodies. Their antigens are not known. Sequencing used CD4+ T cells from PBMCs cultured with SARS-CoV-2 spike peptides, obtained before COVID-19 vaccination. The receptors derive from a human donor who received a COVID-19 vaccine.

V gene TRBV2 combines with J gene TRBJ2-5; the match to TRBD2 covers 9 bases. Trimming at V came to 11 bases and at J to 0 bases, leaving 7 bases not matched to a gene. The germline V gene has CDR1 SNHLY and CDR2 FYNNEI. This CDR3 is built from 14 residues. This CDR3 is CACISGSYQETQYF. CDR3 DNA: TGTGCCTGCATTAGCGGGAGTTACCAAGAGACCCAGTACTTC.

This rearrangement joins TRBV6-1 to TRBJ1-1, with D uncertain. V lost 4 bases, J lost 4 bases, and 19 bases lay in between. Germline V lookup: CDR1 MNHNS, CDR2 SASEGT. CDR3 length equals 16 residues. In DNA, the CDR3 is TGTGCCAGCAGTGCCCCCCGGGGTGGGGTACGCACTGAAGCTTTCTTT. Its translation: CASSAPRGGVRTEAFF.

Here the CDR3 DNA reads TGTGCCGGACACCCGAAAAGTTCCCCCGGAACGTACTTC. Protein sequence: CAGHPKSSPGTYF. The chain couples TRBV7-6 to TRBJ2-7; tentative D call: TRBD1 (5 bases). This CDR3 contains 13 residues. The V and J ends lost 11 bases and 12 bases respectively, with 26 bases between them. Germline V CDR1 and CDR2: SGHVS, FNYEAQ.

V usage is TRBV19 and J usage is TRBJ1-2; weak D call: TRBD1 (6 bases). The V gene's germline CDR1 is LNHDA and CDR2 SQIVND (reference sequence). The CDR3 loop spans 14 amino acids. V lost 7 bases and J lost 2, with 14 bases in between. The DNA of the CDR3 is TGTGCCAGTAACCCGGACAGAGTAAACTATGGCTACACCTTC. Its translation: CASNPDRVNYGYTF. The complete variable domain, with remaining parts taken from reference TRBV19 and TRBJ1-2, reads DGGITQSPKYLFRKEGQNVTLSCEQNLNHDAMYWYRQDPGQGLRLIYYSQIVNDFQKGDIAEGYSVSREKKESFPLTVTSAQKNPTAFYLCASNPDRVNYGYTFGSGTRLTVV.

The V call is TRBV27, the J call TRBJ1-2, with 8 nucleotides matching TRBD1. Germline values: CDR1 MNHEY, CDR2 SMNVEV (reference sequence). This CDR3 is built from 15 residues. Unmatched junction bases numbered 12, after V lost 5 bases and J lost 7 bases. DNA of the CDR3: TGTGCCAGCAGTCCGCTGACGGGGGACAGGCGTGGCTACACCTTC. It is translated as CASSPLTGDRRGYTF.

The rearrangement links TRBV6-5 to TRBJ1-3; D unresolved. The CDR3 contains 14 residues. The V gene's germline CDR1 is MNHEY and CDR2 SVGAGI. Between the trimmed V and J ends, which lost 6 bases and 0 bases, there was a span of 9 bases. The CDR3 is CASRGSFSGNTIYF. CDR3 nucleotides: TGTGCCAGCAGGGGCTCGTTCTCTGGAAACACCATATATTTT.